This T cell receptor beta chain was observed in a study of blood T cell repertoires in COVID-19. At the level of the study: Sources were T cells, B-cell-depleted T cells, or PBMCs; the material itself was cDNA or gDNA.

Per the authors' pipeline: Cell counts per sample came from amplifying reference gene primers. TCRdb's table, derived via immunoSEQ multiplex PCR, lists solely in-frame clones and lacks some. D and trimming were read from the DNA, whereas the V and J calls and clone size are those reported in that table. This sample carries fewer than 300,000 clones, roughly 88% of them seen once, and the ten largest clones take roughly 0.8%. This CDR3 has 14 amino acids. V lost 6 bases to trimming and J lost 8 bases; unmatched junction nucleotides: 10. Germline-derived CDR1 and CDR2 are MNHEY and SMNVEV (reference sequence).

Specimen: peripheral blood. This rearrangement joins TRBV27 to TRBJ1-5; TRBD1 matches 7 bases. This receptor was obtained from a woman in her twenties or thirties with acute or convalescent COVID-19. The CDR3 sequence is CASRLTGIGKPQHF. CDR3 in DNA: TGTGCCAGCAGGCTGACAGGGATCGGTAAGCCCCAGCATTTT.